These 5 T cell receptor beta chains were all obtained from the same sample, sequenced in a study of CD8+ T cells in alopecia areata. cDNA reverse transcribed from extracted RNA served as the sequencing template. The data were produced by immunoSEQ multiplex PCR, yet TCRdb's version contains in-frame clones alone and is incomplete. Here the sample spans more than 75,000 clones, about two fifths being singletons. The specimen sequenced was CD4+ T cells sorted from blood. These receptor sequences come from a human donor with alopecia areata.

The chain combines TRBV7-2 with TRBJ2-3; perhaps TRBD1 as D (6 bases). CDR3 size: 16 residues. The germline V and J ends were trimmed by 5 bases and 1 base, with 16 bases remaining between them. Germline CDR1 and CDR2: SGHTA and FQGNSA. For the CDR3, the DNA is TGTGCCAGCAGCCCGTACGGGACAACCCGCACAGATACGCAGTATTTT. It is translated as CASSPYGTTRTDTQYF.

This chain joins TRBV5-1 and TRBJ2-7, with no clear D. Germline CDR1 is SGHRS and CDR2 is YFSETQ. This CDR3 spans 13 amino acids. The ends were cut back, 6 bases at V and 0 bases at J, with 10 bases in the middle. CDR3 protein: CASMRLDSYEQYF. The CDR3 DNA follows: TGCGCCAGCATGAGACTGGACTCCTACGAGCAGTACTTC.

The chain uses TRBV7-9 and TRBJ2-5, with 7 bases fitting TRBD1. The junction had 8 bases not matched to a gene; V was cut back by 2 bases and J by 5 bases. Looked up from germline, CDR1 is SEHNR and CDR2 is FQNEAQ (reference sequence). The CDR3 totals 15 residues. CDR3 protein: CASSLRGTVGETQYF. The CDR3 nucleotides read TGTGCCAGCAGCTTACGAGGGACAGTGGGTGAGACCCAGTACTTC.

The chain carries TRBV28 and TRBJ2-7; D may be TRBD1 (5 bases). Deletions cut 7 bases from V and 7 bases from J, with 17 bases between. The CDR3 consists of 13 residues. Germline V gives CDR1 MDHEN, CDR2 SYDVKM. CDR3 loop: CASKDPRVVEQYF. CDR3 bases: TGTGCCAGCAAGGACCCCAGGGTCGTGGAGCAGTACTTC.

This clone was observed a handful of times. This chain links TRBV7-2 with TRBJ1-1, with 8 bases identical to TRBD1. The junction had 2 bases not matched to a gene; V was cut back by 1 base and J by 1 base. The CDR3 covers 15 residues. Per germline, CDR1 SGHTA and CDR2 FQGNSA. The chain's CDR3 is CASSLGDRRNTEAFF. CDR3 nucleotide sequence: TGTGCCAGCAGCTTAGGGGACAGGAGGAACACTGAAGCTTTCTTT.